This TCR beta chain was recovered during a study of cytomegalovirus exposure and HLA in healthy donors. General study findings and limits: Fewer N-insertions than the roughly 650-donor mean were reportedly shown by an Asian-associated ancestry cluster in a later analysis. Researchers reported in a later analysis that a missense DCLRE1C variant was tied to TCR beta V- and J-gene trimming.

PCR amplification relied on 60 Vbeta primers (plus 13 Jbeta primers). Repertoires were generated with immunoSEQ multiplex PCR, while TCRdb's copy carries only in-frame clones and drops some. This table holds 150,000 to 180,000 clones, 80% found once. Despite likely unrecorded immune exposures, the donors were nominally healthy at the time of sampling. J lost 3 bases, V lost 5 bases, and 11 bases had no gene match. Germline V gene lookup returns CDR1 MDHEN and CDR2 SYDVKM. CDR3 length: 16 residues. Worth noting for this clone: No antigen is known for it.

V usage is TRBV28 and J usage is TRBJ1-2; 8 positions match TRBD1. The sequence derives from a woman between 40 and 50 years old in good health and CMV-seropositive. Source material: PBMCs. The CDR3 here is CASSPLQTGVDYGYTF. The CDR3 DNA sequence: TGTGCCAGCAGTCCGTTACAGACAGGGGTTGACTATGGCTACACCTTC.